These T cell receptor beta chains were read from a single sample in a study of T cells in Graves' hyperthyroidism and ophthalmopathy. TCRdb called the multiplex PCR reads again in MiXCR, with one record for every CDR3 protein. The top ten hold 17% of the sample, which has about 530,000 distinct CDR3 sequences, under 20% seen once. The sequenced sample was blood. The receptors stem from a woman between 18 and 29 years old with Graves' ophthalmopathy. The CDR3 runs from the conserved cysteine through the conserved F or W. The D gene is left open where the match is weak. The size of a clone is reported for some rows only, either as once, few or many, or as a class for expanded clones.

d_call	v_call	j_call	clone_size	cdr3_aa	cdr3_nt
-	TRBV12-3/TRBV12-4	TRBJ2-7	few	CASSLVGDLLYEQYF	TGTGCCAGCAGTTTAGTAGGGGATCTACTCTACGAGCAGTACTTC
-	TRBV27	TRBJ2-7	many	CASSSTRNEQYF	TGTGCCAGCAGTTCCACTAGGAACGAGCAGTACTTC
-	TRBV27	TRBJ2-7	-	CASSSPTRSRYEQYF	TGTGCCAGCAGTTCACCGACTAGGAGTCGCTACGAGCAGTACTTC
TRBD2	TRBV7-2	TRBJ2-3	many	CASSLPGGSQYF	TGTGCCAGCAGCTTACCGGGCGGGAGCCAGTATTTT
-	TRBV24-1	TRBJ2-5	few	CATSDVSMFGETQYF	TGTGCCACCAGTGATGTCTCAATGTTCGGGGAGACCCAGTACTTC
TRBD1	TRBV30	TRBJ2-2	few	CACTSGTDSGWYTGELFF	TGTGCCTGTACCTCCGGGACAGACTCAGGATGGTACACCGGGGAGCTGTTTTTT
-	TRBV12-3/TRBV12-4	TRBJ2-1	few	CASSALGGNEQFF	TGTGCCAGCAGTGCCCTCGGCGGCAATGAGCAGTTCTTC
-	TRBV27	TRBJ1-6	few	CASSLSGASDNSPLHF	TGTGCCAGCAGTTTATCCGGTGCGTCGGATAATTCACCCCTCCACTTT
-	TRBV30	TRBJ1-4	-	CAWGIREKLFF	TGTGCCTGGGGGATCAGGGAAAAACTGTTTTTT
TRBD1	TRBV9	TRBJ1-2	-	CASSGTGGENYGYTF	TGTGCCAGCAGCGGGACAGGAGGTGAGAACTATGGCTACACCTTC
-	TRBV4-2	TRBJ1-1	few	CASSQAGTLNPEAFF	TGTGCCAGCAGCCAAGCGGGCACCCTCAACCCTGAAGCTTTCTTT
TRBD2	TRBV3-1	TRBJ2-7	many	CASSQEWSSGSTDEQYF	TGTGCCAGCAGCCAAGAATGGTCTAGCGGGAGTACCGACGAGCAGTACTTC
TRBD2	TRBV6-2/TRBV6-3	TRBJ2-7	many	CASNGVRSGRTARSYEQYF	TGTGCCAGCAATGGGGTAAGGAGCGGGAGAACGGCGAGGTCCTACGAGCAGTACTTC
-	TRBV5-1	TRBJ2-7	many	CASSLVTGWSYEQYF	TGCGCCAGCAGCTTGGTCACAGGGTGGTCCTACGAGCAGTACTTC
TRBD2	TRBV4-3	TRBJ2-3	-	CASSRDVAGESDTQYF	TGCGCCAGCAGCCGAGACGTGGCGGGGGAGTCAGATACGCAGTATTTT
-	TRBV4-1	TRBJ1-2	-	CASSQEVSRYGCTF	TGCGCCAGCAGCCAAGAAGTCAGTCGCTATGGCTGCACCTTC
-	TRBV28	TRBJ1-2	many	CASSFRDGGTRSNYGYTF	TGTGCCAGCAGTTTCCGAGATGGGGGGACCAGGTCCAACTATGGCTACACCTTC
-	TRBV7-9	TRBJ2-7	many	CASTTGARRHEQYF	TGTGCCAGCACCACTGGGGCGAGGCGCCACGAGCAGTACTTC
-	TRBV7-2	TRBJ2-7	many	CASSFEDYEQYF	TGTGCCAGCAGCTTCGAAGATTACGAGCAGTACTTC
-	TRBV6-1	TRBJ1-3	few	CASSSTASVVNTIYF	TGTGCCAGCAGCTCAACAGCCTCGGTAGTTAACACCATATATTTT
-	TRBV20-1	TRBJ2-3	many	CSAIPSGRTDTQYF	TGCAGTGCTATCCCAAGCGGACGCACAGATACGCAGTATTTT
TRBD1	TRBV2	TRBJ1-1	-	CASGSGTGGTEAFF	TGTGCCAGCGGAAGCGGGACAGGGGGCACTGAAGCTTTCTTT
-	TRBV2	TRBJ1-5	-	CASRGPPRDGEGYSNQPQHF	TGTGCCAGCAGAGGTCCCCCGCGGGACGGCGAGGGATATAGCAATCAGCCCCAGCATTTT
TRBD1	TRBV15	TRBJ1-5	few	CATSRSGQGAHQGQPQHF	TGTGCCACCAGCAGATCCGGACAGGGGGCCCATCAAGGTCAGCCCCAGCATTTT
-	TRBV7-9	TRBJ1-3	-	CASSFGAGAGNTIYF	TGTGCCAGCAGCTTCGGTGCAGGGGCTGGAAACACCATATATTTT
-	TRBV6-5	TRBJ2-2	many	CASSNPGATGELFF	TGTGCCAGCAGTAACCCAGGGGCCACCGGGGAGCTGTTTTTT
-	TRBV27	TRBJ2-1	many	CASSFQTGVARHEQFF	TGTGCCAGCAGTTTCCAAACCGGGGTCGCCAGACATGAGCAGTTCTTC
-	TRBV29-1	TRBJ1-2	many	CSVEALPTGKDYGYTF	TGCAGCGTTGAAGCCCTTCCAACAGGGAAGGACTATGGCTACACCTTC
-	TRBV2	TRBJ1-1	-	CASSETTTALNTEAFF	TGTGCCAGCAGTGAAACGACGACGGCTCTTAACACTGAAGCTTTCTTT
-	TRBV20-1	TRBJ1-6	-	CSANRGRETPLHF	TGCAGTGCTAATAGAGGGCGGGAAACACCCCTCCACTTT
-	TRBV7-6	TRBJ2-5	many	CASSSGTHQETQYF	TGTGCCAGCAGCTCCGGGACACACCAAGAGACCCAGTACTTC
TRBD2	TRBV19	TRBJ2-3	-	CASSTLAGGLTDTQYF	TGTGCCAGTAGTACCCTAGCGGGGGGTCTGACGGATACGCAGTATTTT
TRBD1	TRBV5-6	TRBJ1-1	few	CASSGDRPNTEAFF	TGTGCCAGCAGCGGGGACAGACCAAACACTGAAGCTTTCTTT
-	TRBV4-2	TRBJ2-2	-	CASSQDAHRELFF	TGTGCCAGCAGCCAAGATGCGCACCGGGAGCTGTTTTTT
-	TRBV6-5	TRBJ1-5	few	CASSYPDQPQHF	TGTGCCAGCAGTTACCCCGATCAGCCCCAGCATTTT
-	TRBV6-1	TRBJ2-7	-	CASSPLGTPEQYF	TGTGCCAGCAGTCCCCTCGGGACACCCGAGCAGTACTTC
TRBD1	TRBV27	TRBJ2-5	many	CASSPQGAGETQYF	TGTGCCAGCAGTCCGCAGGGGGCCGGGGAGACCCAGTACTTC
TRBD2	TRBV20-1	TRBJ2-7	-	CSARATSVAGSSYEQYF	TGCAGTGCTAGAGCTACATCCGTAGCGGGCTCCTCCTACGAGCAGTACTTC
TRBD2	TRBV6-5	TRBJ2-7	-	CASSYSASGRPRDEQYF	TGTGCCAGCAGTTACTCGGCAAGCGGGAGACCGCGGGACGAGCAGTACTTC
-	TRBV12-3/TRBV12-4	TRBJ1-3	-	CASRIQETSGNTIYF	TGTGCCAGCAGAATACAGGAGACCTCTGGAAACACCATATATTTT
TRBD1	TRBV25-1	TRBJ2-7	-	CASSRGQGAFNEQYF	TGTGCCAGCAGTAGGGGACAGGGGGCGTTCAACGAGCAGTACTTC
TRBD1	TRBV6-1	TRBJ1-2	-	CASRTGEVSGYTF	TGTGCCAGCAGGACAGGGGAGGTCTCTGGCTACACCTTC
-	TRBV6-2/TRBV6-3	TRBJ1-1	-	CASSYSHRANTEAFF	TGTGCCAGCAGTTACTCTCACAGAGCGAACACTGAAGCTTTCTTT